This T cell receptor beta chain was recovered during a study of regulatory T cells in long-lasting Graves disease. The study, taken as a whole, reports: Under persistent disease, TRBV28, TRBJ1-2 and TRBJ2-5 were used preferentially.

The time point denotes: persistent/refractory GD, antithyroid drugs over 5 years with positive TRAb. PBMC RNA served as the TCR library source. Around 9 milliliters of peripheral blood went into EDTA tubes. Combining iRepertoire HTBI primers with Arm-PCR of CDR3 regions, the authors built TCR beta libraries. From the multiplex PCR reads, TCRdb called clonotypes with MiXCR, one entry per CDR3 protein. The sample lists about 470,000 distinct CDR3 sequences; under 25% were seen once. The CDR3 length is 13 residues. Deletions cut 3 bases from V and 4 bases from J, with 6 bases between. CDR1 LNHDA and CDR2 SQIVND come from the germline V gene (reference sequence). Turning to this clonotype: The antigen remains undetermined.

This clonotype originated in a female donor with Graves disease. The chain links TRBV19 to TRBJ2-2; D is unclear. The specimen comprised peripheral blood mononuclear cells (PBMCs), sampled when the disease was refractory, from a patient treated with antithyroid drugs. CDR3 amino acids: CASSMMATGELFF. CDR3 nucleotide sequence: TGTGCCAGTAGTATGATGGCCACCGGGGAGCTGTTTTTT.